This TCR beta chain appears in the sequencing data of a study of blood T cells in healthy people across ages. Study-level findings and limits: With age, beta diversity per million T cells declined roughly linearly, significantly by about 37.

Between the trimmed V and J ends, which lost 4 bases and 2 bases, there was a span of 15 bases. The germline gives CDR1 LGHDT, CDR2 YNNKEL (reference sequence). This CDR3 has 15 residues. Then a second PCR, running about 6 to 12 cycles, was carried out with a sample-barcoded 5' primer and a J-beta primer mix. TCRdb itself ran the 5' RACE reads through MiXCR, one entry per CDR3 protein. In the table there are hundreds of thousands of distinct CDR3 sequences, around 43% of which are singletons. In regard to this clonotype: No antigen is known for it.

The chain joins TRBV3-1 to TRBJ2-7; possibly TRBD1 for D (6 bases). The clonotype was recovered from a man between 60 and 75 years old in good health. Sequenced sample: blood. The CDR3 is CASSPGTGRPYEQYF. CDR3 bases: TGTGCCAGCAGCCCAGGCACAGGGCGACCCTACGAGCAGTACTTC.